The 30 T cell receptor beta chains below come from one sample, sequenced in a study of T cell responses to AZD1222 COVID-19 vaccine. TCRdb keeps only in-frame clones here, not all; method: immunoSEQ multiplex PCR. The sample comprises approximately 190,000 clones, roughly 90% of which are singletons, and roughly 0.99% rests with the top ten. Sequencing was performed on peripheral blood, taken on day 0 of AZD1222 vaccination. The origin of the receptors is an adult in good health.

V is TRBV6-6 and J is TRBJ2-1, with 10 bases fitting TRBD2. The V segment lost 5 bases and the J segment 4 bases; nucleotides outside the gene matches: 8. The CDR3 runs to 16 residues. CDR1 and CDR2 (germline): MNHNY, SVGAGI (reference sequence). CDR3 in amino acids: CASSRGGAGGYNEQFF. CDR3 bases: TGTGCCAGCAGTCGAGGGGGAGCGGGAGGGTACAATGAGCAGTTCTTC.

This chain uses TRBV21-1 with TRBJ2-7; no check of the table's D call, TRBD1, against the DNA was made. TRBV21-1 is labeled a pseudogene. This CDR3 comprises 15 residues. DNA for the CDR3: TGTGCCAGCAGCGAACAGGGCCATATATCCTACGAGCAGTACTTC. As protein: CASSEQGHISYEQYF.

V usage is TRBV10-2 and J usage is TRBJ2-7, with D perhaps TRBD2 (5 bases). This CDR3 has 14 residues. Germline V gene sequence: CDR1 WSHSY, CDR2 SAAADI. V lost 6 bases and J 2 bases, leaving 14 bases between the germline ends. CDR3 in DNA: TGCGCCAGCAGCGAGGGAATAAACCCCTACGAGCAGTACTTC. This encodes CASSEGINPYEQYF.

The J gene is TRBJ2-7, the V gene TRBV6-5; maybe TRBD1 (5 bases). The CDR3 extends over 14 amino acids. Trimming left V 0 bases short and J 1 base short, with 7 bases between. Germline V lookup: CDR1 MNHEY, CDR2 SVGAGI. The CDR3 reads CASSYSPGSYEQYF. DNA of the CDR3: TGTGCCAGCAGTTACTCGCCAGGGTCCTACGAGCAGTACTTC.

This sequence joins TRBV4-2 and TRBJ2-1; 7 bases align to TRBD2. After removal of 4 bases from V and 5 bases from J, the junction contained 5 bases not matched to a gene. Germline CDR1 is LGHNA and CDR2 is YNFKEQ. The CDR3 totals 14 residues. The DNA of the CDR3 is TGTGCCAGCAGCCCGATACTAGCGAACAATGAGCAGTTCTTC. It codes for CASSPILANNEQFF.

The chain uses TRBV11-2 and TRBJ2-1; 13 bases map to TRBD2. This CDR3 is built from 18 residues. Germline V gives CDR1 SGHAT, CDR2 FQNNGV. V dropped 5 bases and J dropped 1; count of bases not matched to a gene: 8. This CDR3 reads CASSLRTSGRGSYNEQFF. CDR3 nucleotides: TGTGCCAGCAGCCTACGGACTAGCGGGAGAGGTTCCTACAATGAGCAGTTCTTC. Supplemented by reference TRBV11-2 and TRBJ2-1, the full variable domain reads EAGVAQSPRYKIIEKRQSVAFWCNPISGHATLYWYQQILGQGPKLLIQFQNNGVVDDSQLPKDRFSAERLKGVDSTLKIQPAKLEDSAVYLCASSLRTSGRGSYNEQFFGPGTRLTVL.

The chain couples TRBV2 to TRBJ1-2; D is unresolved. Germline values: CDR1 SNHLY, CDR2 FYNNEI. The CDR3 contains 11 residues. V lost 6 bases, J lost 8 bases, and 10 bases lay in between. The chain's CDR3 is CASRTREGYTF. The CDR3 coding sequence is TGTGCCAGCAGGACGAGGGAAGGCTACACCTTC.

This chain joins TRBV20-1 and TRBJ1-6; possible D gene TRBD1, 5 bases. Germline CDR1 reads DFQATT; CDR2 reads SNEGSKA (reference sequence). Between the trimmed V and J ends, which lost 6 bases and 14 bases, there was a span of 14 bases. This CDR3 is 11 amino acids long. The CDR3: CSASTASSLHF. The CDR3 bases are TGCAGTGCCTCGACAGCCTCCTCCCTCCACTTT.

The chain carries TRBV11-2 and TRBJ2-1; 7 bases fit TRBD2. Germline assignment: CDR1 SGHAT and CDR2 FQNNGV. This CDR3 is 12 amino acids long. V lost 7 bases to trimming and J lost 6 bases; unmatched junction nucleotides: 3. Here the CDR3 reads CASTWGGNEQFF. DNA for the CDR3: TGTGCCAGCACTTGGGGGGGCAATGAGCAGTTCTTC.

The J gene is TRBJ2-7, the V gene TRBV19, with 8 bases aligning to TRBD2. The V gene's germline CDR1 is LNHDA and CDR2 SQIVND (reference sequence). Germline trimming cut 3 bases from V and 5 bases from J; bases unmatched to any gene: 3. This CDR3 spans 13 amino acids. CDR3 sequence reads: CASSMVRGDEQYF. CDR3 sequence (DNA): TGTGCCAGTAGTATGGTGCGGGGGGACGAGCAGTACTTC.

The chain couples TRBV4-3 to TRBJ2-5; 8 positions agree with TRBD1. Unmatched junction bases numbered 7, after V lost 2 bases and J lost 2 bases. The CDR3 runs to 16 residues. The germline CDR1 and CDR2 sequences are LGHNA and YSLEER. This CDR3 is CASSQYGTGGQETQYF. The CDR3 DNA sequence: TGCGCCAGCAGCCAATACGGGACAGGTGGTCAAGAGACCCAGTACTTC.

V and J are TRBV9 and TRBJ2-1; perhaps D is TRBD1 or TRBD2 (5 bases each). Germline values: CDR1 SGDLS, CDR2 YYNGEE. The length of the CDR3 is 15 residues. V was shortened by 0 bases and J by 5 bases, with 12 bases between the two germline ends. This chain's CDR3 is CASSVGQGADNEQFF. The CDR3 region has the DNA TGTGCCAGCAGCGTAGGCCAGGGAGCTGACAATGAGCAGTTCTTC.

J is TRBJ2-5 and V is TRBV3-1 (or the pseudogene TRBV3-2); TRBD2 matches at 7 bases. In germline, CDR1 is LGHDT, CDR2 YNNKEL (reference sequence). The CDR3 is 19 amino acids. Trimming took 0 bases from V and 10 from J; bases not matched to a gene: 23. CDR3 DNA sequence: TGTGCCAGCAGCCAAGAGGGGAGGGATGGCGGGGAACCGGAAGAGGTCCAGTACTTC. Protein sequence: CASSQEGRDGGEPEEVQYF.

This chain joins TRBV27 and TRBJ2-7, with 7 bases fitting TRBD2. Germline values: CDR1 MNHEY, CDR2 SMNVEV (reference sequence). V was pared by 5 bases and J by 3 bases, with 4 bases of the junction left unmatched. The CDR3 has 13 amino acids. The CDR3, as DNA: TGTGCCAGCAGTCTACTAGCGTACTACGAGCAGTACTTC. It yields the protein CASSLLAYYEQYF.

The chain links TRBV7-9 to TRBJ2-3; the match to TRBD1 covers 8 bases. Germline V gives CDR1 SEHNR, CDR2 FQNEAQ (reference sequence). The V gene end was trimmed by 5 bases and the J gene end by 2 bases; junction bases not matched to a gene: 12. The length of the CDR3 is 17 residues. This chain's CDR3 is CASSTHRDRTFTDTQYF. The CDR3 coding sequence is TGTGCCAGCAGCACCCACCGGGACAGGACGTTCACAGATACGCAGTATTTT.

This chain uses TRBV4-1 with TRBJ1-2; D gene uncertain. The CDR3 has 16 residues. V was clipped by 1 base and J by 2 bases, with 14 bases between them. Germline-derived CDR1 and CDR2 are MGHRA and YSYEKL. CDR3 in amino acids: CASSQGVWQANYGYTF. The CDR3 bases are TGCGCCAGCAGCCAAGGGGTGTGGCAGGCCAACTATGGCTACACCTTC.

A remark on this clone: A junction end diverges from the germline sequence, so it may reflect a read error. The chain carries TRBV7-7 and TRBJ2-3; 16 bases fit TRBD2. In germline, CDR1 is SSHAT, CDR2 FNYEAQ (reference sequence). The CDR3 has 18 residues. The CDR3 reads CASSPGLAGGHGPDTQYF. The CDR3 bases are TGTGCTAGCAGCCCGGGACTAGCGGGGGGGCACGGCCCAGATACGCAGTATTTT.

The chain is built from TRBV7-2 and TRBJ2-1; no firm D call. The CDR3 extends over 13 amino acids. Germline lookup yields CDR1 SGHTA and CDR2 FQGNSA. V was trimmed by 3 bases and J by 6 bases, leaving 9 bases between them. This chain's CDR3 is CASSFVRFNEQFF. The DNA for the CDR3 is TGTGCCAGCAGCTTTGTTCGATTCAATGAGCAGTTCTTC.

The rearrangement joins TRBV19 to TRBJ2-2; 7 bases are a match to TRBD2. Germline V gene sequence: CDR1 LNHDA, CDR2 SQIVND (reference sequence). V shed 9 bases and J 0 bases; nucleotides not matched to a gene: 7. The CDR3 is made up of 15 amino acids. DNA of the CDR3: TGTGCCAGGAATATAGCGGGCACGAACACCGGGGAGCTGTTTTTT. Its protein product is CARNIAGTNTGELFF. The variable domain in full, with the rest retrieved from reference TRBV19 and TRBJ2-2, is DGGITQSPKYLFRKEGQNVTLSCEQNLNHDAMYWYRQDPGQGLRLIYYSQIVNDFQKGDIAEGYSVSREKKESFPLTVTSAQKNPTAFYLCARNIAGTNTGELFFGEGSRLTVL.

V gene TRBV15 combines with J gene TRBJ1-2; D may be TRBD1 (5 bases). V lost 0 bases, J lost 5 bases, and 16 bases lay in between. The V gene's germline CDR1 is LNHNV and CDR2 YYDKDF (reference sequence). The CDR3 consists of 16 residues. The CDR3: CATSRDPRGGKYGYTF. CDR3 sequence (DNA): TGTGCCACCAGCAGAGACCCAAGGGGAGGGAAGTATGGCTACACCTTC.

V is TRBV13 and J is TRBJ2-1; 7 bases line up with TRBD2. The CDR3 runs 13 residues. The V segment lost 5 bases and the J segment 9 bases; nucleotides outside the gene matches: 7. Germline V gives CDR1 PRHDT, CDR2 FYEKMQ (reference sequence). CDR3 nucleotides: TGTGCCAGCAGCGCCAGACTAGCCGGTGAGCAGTTCTTC. Encoded protein: CASSARLAGEQFF.

The chain recombines TRBV11-1 with TRBJ2-1; the match to TRBD1 covers 11 bases. This CDR3 has 13 amino acids. Germline V gives CDR1 SGHAT, CDR2 FQDESV (reference sequence). V was pared by 8 bases and J by 5 bases, with 2 bases of the junction left unmatched. This CDR3 reads CASGTGGNNEQFF. Written as DNA, the CDR3 is TGTGCCAGCGGGACAGGGGGGAACAATGAGCAGTTCTTC. Full variable domain (remainder filled in from reference TRBV11-1 and TRBJ2-1): EAEVAQSPRYKITEKSQAVAFWCDPISGHATLYWYRQILGQGPELLVQFQDESVVDDSQLPKDRFSAERLKGVDSTLKIQPAELGDSAMYLCASGTGGNNEQFFGPGTRLTVL.

This rearrangement joins TRBV2 to TRBJ2-7; 8 nucleotides line up with TRBD1. There are 16 residues in the CDR3. V trimming: 4 bases; J trimming: 0 bases; junction bases outside the gene matches: 8. Germline V lookup: CDR1 SNHLY, CDR2 FYNNEI. The CDR3 sequence: CASSVAPDRDSYEQYF. The CDR3 nucleotides are TGTGCCAGCAGTGTTGCCCCGGACAGGGACTCCTACGAGCAGTACTTC.

The chain joins TRBV2 to TRBJ2-7; TRBD2 agrees at 8 bases. The germline CDR1 and CDR2 sequences are SNHLY and FYNNEI. The CDR3 sequence is 16 residues long. The junction had 9 bases not matched to a gene; V was cut back by 3 bases and J by 2 bases. The CDR3 coding sequence is TGTGCCAGCAGTGAGGGCGGGAGGAGGCGAACCTACGAGCAGTACTTC. Translated: CASSEGGRRRTYEQYF. Supplemented by reference TRBV2 and TRBJ2-7, the full variable domain reads EPEVTQTPSHQVTQMGQEVILRCVPISNHLYFYWYRQILGQKVEFLVSFYNNEISEKSEIFDDQFSVERPDGSNFTLKIRSTKLEDSAMYFCASSEGGRRRTYEQYFGPGTRLTVT.

J is TRBJ1-4 and V is TRBV15, with D maybe TRBD1 (5 bases). V lost 4 bases, J lost 5 bases, and 14 bases lay in between. There are 15 residues in the CDR3. The V gene's germline CDR1 is LNHNV and CDR2 YYDKDF (reference sequence). The CDR3 loop is CATSMGGIANEKLFF. Written as DNA, the CDR3 is TGTGCCACCAGCATGGGGGGGATAGCAAATGAAAAACTGTTTTTT.

The chain employs TRBV19 and TRBJ2-7, with TRBD1 matching 10 bases. V shed 6 bases and J 2 bases; nucleotides not matched to a gene: 7. The CDR3 spans 15 residues. Per germline, CDR1 LNHDA and CDR2 SQIVND (reference sequence). This CDR3 is CASSPDRGSPYEQYF. In DNA, the CDR3 is TGTGCCAGTAGCCCGGACAGGGGGTCCCCCTACGAGCAGTACTTC.

V is TRBV5-1 and J is TRBJ2-5; a possible D gene is TRBD2 (6 bases). The CDR3 spans 15 residues. The ends were cut back, 0 bases at V and 5 bases at J, with 14 bases in the middle. Germline V gene data show CDR1 as SGHRS and CDR2 as YFSETQ. The CDR3 sequence is CASSLGGPTSETQYF. The CDR3 DNA is TGCGCCAGCAGCTTGGGAGGGCCAACTAGCGAGACCCAGTACTTC.

V is TRBV14 and J is TRBJ2-2; either TRBD1 or TRBD2 may fit D (5 bases each). This CDR3 has 16 residues. Germline V CDR1 and CDR2: SGHDN, FVKESK. The V and J ends lost 0 bases and 1 base respectively, with 9 bases between them. The CDR3 DNA is TGTGCCAGCAGCCAAGATAGGGACCTGAACACCGGGGAGCTGTTTTTT. This translates into CASSQDRDLNTGELFF.

The chain carries TRBV7-8 and TRBJ2-7; 9 bases fit TRBD1. After removal of 7 bases from V and 6 bases from J, the junction contained 7 bases not matched to a gene. This CDR3 comprises 13 residues. Germline V gene sequence: CDR1 SGHVS, CDR2 FQNEAQ. The CDR3 loop reads CASTLQTGGEQYF. DNA for the CDR3: TGTGCCAGCACCCTACAGACAGGGGGCGAGCAGTACTTC.

This sequence joins TRBV7-3 and TRBJ2-1; no clear D gene. Trimming shortened V by 5 bases and J by 7 bases, and 18 bases separated the two germline ends. CDR1 and CDR2 (germline): SGHTA, FQGTGA. The CDR3 runs to 15 residues. The CDR3 coding sequence is TGTGCCAGCAGCCCTCTCTTCACTTGGGTGAATGAGCAGTTCTTC. Its translation: CASSPLFTWVNEQFF.